These 18 T cell receptor beta chains were all obtained from the same sample, sequenced in a study of blood T cell repertoires in COVID-19. TCRdb's copy holds only in-frame clones and misses some; the assay was immunoSEQ multiplex PCR. The table shows roughly 100,000 clones, with about 80% occurring only once. Source material: peripheral blood. Receptors originate from a woman of 80 years or more with active or convalescent COVID-19.

This chain uses TRBV24-1 with TRBJ1-4; 8 nucleotides align to TRBD1. The CDR3 extends over 14 amino acids. V trimming: 3 bases; J trimming: 8 bases; junction bases outside the gene matches: 4. Germline-derived CDR1 and CDR2 are KGHDR and SFDVKD. CDR3 coding DNA: TGTGCCACCAGTGATGGACAGGGACAAGAAAAACTGTTTTTT. This sequence encodes CATSDGQGQEKLFF.

This clone was seen only a few times. V usage is TRBV5-4 and J usage is TRBJ2-5; TRBD2 agrees at 10 bases. CDR3 size: 16 residues. From germline, CDR1 is SGHNT and CDR2 YYREEE (reference sequence). V was pared by 4 bases and J by 0 bases, with 6 bases of the junction left unmatched. CDR3 amino acids: CASSRDGLADQETQYF. CDR3 coding DNA: TGTGCCAGCAGCCGGGACGGACTAGCGGACCAAGAGACCCAGTACTTC.

There are a few counts of this clone. The CDR3 DNA reads TGTGCCAGCAGCTTAGGAGTTCGCACAGATACGCAGTATTTT. Residues: CASSLGVRTDTQYF. V usage is TRBV7-8 and J usage is TRBJ2-3, with D unclear. The CDR3 runs to 14 residues. The ends were cut back, 1 base at V and 1 base at J, with 6 bases in the middle. The germline V gene encodes CDR1 SGHVS and CDR2 FQNEAQ. The full variable domain, with the rest looked up from reference TRBV7-8 and TRBJ2-3, is GAGVSQSPRYKVAKRGQDVALRCDPISGHVSLFWYQQALGQGPEFLTYFQNEAQLDKSGLPSDRFFAERPEGSVSTLKIQRTQQEDSAVYLCASSLGVRTDTQYFGPGTRLTVL.

This clone was observed a handful of times. V and J are TRBV6-5 and TRBJ1-4; no reliable D call. V lost 2 bases to trimming and J lost 7 bases, with 14 bases between them. The CDR3 extends over 15 amino acids. In germline, CDR1 is MNHEY, CDR2 SVGAGI. CDR3 protein: CASSYGSGLTEKLFF. The CDR3 bases are TGTGCCAGCAGTTACGGCTCAGGCTTGACTGAAAAACTGTTTTTT.

The chain carries TRBV27 and TRBJ1-1; D is possibly TRBD1 (5 bases). The CDR3 length is 13 residues. V was clipped by 0 bases and J by 6 bases, with 8 bases between them. Per the germline V gene, CDR1 is MNHEY and CDR2 is SMNVEV (reference sequence). CDR3 DNA sequence: TGTGCCAGCAGTTTATCGGGGCAGCCTGAAGCTTTCTTT. This translates into CASSLSGQPEAFF.

The rearrangement uses TRBV9 and TRBJ2-3, with TRBD2 matching over 12 bases. Germline CDR1 SGDLS, CDR2 YYNGEE. This CDR3 comprises 15 residues. V shed 6 bases, J shed 5 bases, and the junction held 7 bases outside the gene matches. The CDR3 DNA reads as TGTGCCAGCACCTTATCGGGACTAGCGGGAGATACGCAGTATTTT. It yields the protein CASTLSGLAGDTQYF.

The chain recombines TRBV30 with TRBJ1-6, with 7 bases aligning to TRBD1. The CDR3 is made up of 17 amino acids. With 1 base clipped from V and 4 bases from J, the junction kept 10 bases outside the gene matches. Germline CDR1 and CDR2: GTSNPN and SVGIG (reference sequence). Here the CDR3 DNA reads TGTGCCTGGAGTGCCAGACAGGGAACGCGGTATAATTCACCCCTCCACTTT. Its translation is CAWSARQGTRYNSPLHF.

The rearrangement links TRBV9 to TRBJ1-3; 8 nucleotides match TRBD1. CDR1 and CDR2 from the germline V gene are SGDLS and YYNGEE. This CDR3 has 16 amino acids. With 4 bases clipped from V and 0 bases from J, the junction kept 6 bases outside the gene matches. CDR3 DNA: TGTGCCAGCAGCCGGGACAGGCAATTCTCTGGAAACACCATATATTTT. Protein sequence: CASSRDRQFSGNTIYF.

The rearrangement joins TRBV5-5 to TRBJ1-5, with 7 positions matching TRBD1. Germline CDR1 is SGHKS and CDR2 is YYEKEE (reference sequence). Trimming removed 4 bases from V and 1 base from J; junction bases left unmatched: 5. The CDR3 covers 15 residues. The CDR3, as DNA: TGTGCCAGCAGCCAGGGACAGCTCAGCAATCAGCCCCAGCATTTT. It is translated as CASSQGQLSNQPQHF.

The chain links TRBV2 to TRBJ1-4; 9 bases fit TRBD1. CDR1 is SNHLY, CDR2 FYNNEI, per germline. V was clipped by 7 bases and J by 5 bases; unmatched bases: 5. The CDR3 covers 14 residues. CDR3 sequence (DNA): TGTGCCAGCACCCGGACAGGGGTGAATGAAAAACTGTTTTTT. This gives the protein CASTRTGVNEKLFF.

The chain recombines TRBV18 with TRBJ1-2; D remains ambiguous. Trimming took 4 bases from V and 4 from J, leaving 7 bases between them. Germline lookup yields CDR1 KGHSH and CDR2 LQKENI. The CDR3 sequence is 12 residues long. The CDR3 DNA reads as TGTGCCAGCTCACGGGAGAGCTATGGCTACACCTTC. This gives the protein CASSRESYGYTF.

J is TRBJ1-2 and V is TRBV12-3 or TRBV12-4; a weak D match, TRBD1 (5 bases). The CDR3 length is 12 residues. Trimming stripped 6 bases from V and 7 bases from J, with 12 bases between. Here the CDR3 reads CASRALGGGYTF. DNA for the CDR3: TGTGCCAGCAGGGCCTTGGGGGGTGGCTACACCTTC.

The count of this clone is one. The chain carries TRBV19 and TRBJ1-1; tentatively, D is TRBD1 (6 bases). Trimming cost V 5 bases and J 0 bases, with 13 bases left between them. This CDR3 is 15 amino acids long. Germline V gene sequence: CDR1 LNHDA, CDR2 SQIVND (reference sequence). CDR3 region: CASSPETGLNTEAFF. CDR3 in DNA: TGTGCCAGTAGTCCAGAGACAGGCCTGAACACTGAAGCTTTCTTT.

V is TRBV20-1 and J is TRBJ1-5, with D uncertain. The V end lost 3 bases, the J end lost 4 bases, and 13 bases lay between the germline ends. The CDR3 extends over 14 amino acids. CDR1 and CDR2 (germline): DFQATT, SNEGSKA (reference sequence). The CDR3 region is CSASSSVRNQPQHF. CDR3 sequence (DNA): TGCAGTGCTAGTTCGTCGGTTAGAAATCAGCCCCAGCATTTT.

This chain connects TRBV10-3 to TRBJ1-5; TRBD1 aligns across 7 bases. The CDR3 has 14 amino acids. Germline CDR1 ENHRY, CDR2 SYGVKD. V was pared by 2 bases and J by 7 bases, with 5 bases of the junction left unmatched. The CDR3 here is CAISEDRVGQPQHF. The DNA of the CDR3 is TGTGCCATCAGTGAGGACAGGGTAGGGCAGCCCCAGCATTTT.

Concerning this clone itself: Other DNA sequences in the sample encode the same CDR3. The chain carries TRBV27 and TRBJ1-1; unclear D gene. The germline V gene encodes CDR1 MNHEY and CDR2 SMNVEV (reference sequence). The CDR3 consists of 13 residues. V was cut by 0 bases and J by 1 base, with 3 bases left in between. CDR3 loop: CASSLSRNTEAFF. Here the CDR3 DNA reads TGTGCCAGCAGTTTATCGAGGAACACTGAAGCTTTCTTT.

This clone was seen more than once but under ten times. This chain connects TRBV27 to TRBJ2-1; the match to TRBD2 covers 8 bases. The CDR3 sequence is 15 residues long. Germline trimming cut 6 bases from V and 5 bases from J; bases unmatched to any gene: 9. The V gene's germline CDR1 is MNHEY and CDR2 SMNVEV (reference sequence). The CDR3 loop reads CASRVITSGDNEQFF. Here the CDR3 DNA reads TGTGCCAGCAGAGTTATCACTAGCGGAGACAATGAGCAGTTCTTC.

The V and J genes are TRBV7-9 and TRBJ2-7; possible D gene TRBD1, 5 bases. The CDR3 is 14 amino acids. Germline values: CDR1 SEHNR, CDR2 FQNEAQ (reference sequence). V shed 5 bases and J shed 7 bases, with 18 bases lying between them. The CDR3 spells CASSLFQGTGEQYF. CDR3 bases: TGTGCCAGCAGCCTCTTCCAGGGAACTGGGGAGCAGTACTTC.